This TCR beta chain came from a study of control samples from healthy donors and cancer patients. Using immunoSEQ multiplex PCR, the repertoire was profiled, and TCRdb retains in-frame clones only, with some absent. The sample lists 80,000 or so clones; around 95% were seen once. Germline loops: CDR1 SGHDN, CDR2 FVKESK. This CDR3 has 15 residues. The V end lost 7 bases, the J end lost 0 bases, and 13 bases lay between the germline ends. Source material: blood. The origin of this receptor is a woman aged 40 to 55 in good health. V is TRBV14 and J is TRBJ1-3, with D perhaps TRBD1 (6 bases). The CDR3 loop reads CASKKGDTSGNTIYF. Written as DNA, the CDR3 is TGTGCCAGCAAGAAGGGGGACACCTCTGGAAACACCATATATTTT. The full variable domain, with the rest looked up from reference TRBV14 and TRBJ1-3, is EAGVTQFPSHSVIEKGQTVTLRCDPISGHDNLYWYRRVMGKEIKFLLHFVKESKQDESGMPNNRFLAERTGGTYSTLKVQPAELEDSGVYFCASKKGDTSGNTIYFGEGSWLTVV.